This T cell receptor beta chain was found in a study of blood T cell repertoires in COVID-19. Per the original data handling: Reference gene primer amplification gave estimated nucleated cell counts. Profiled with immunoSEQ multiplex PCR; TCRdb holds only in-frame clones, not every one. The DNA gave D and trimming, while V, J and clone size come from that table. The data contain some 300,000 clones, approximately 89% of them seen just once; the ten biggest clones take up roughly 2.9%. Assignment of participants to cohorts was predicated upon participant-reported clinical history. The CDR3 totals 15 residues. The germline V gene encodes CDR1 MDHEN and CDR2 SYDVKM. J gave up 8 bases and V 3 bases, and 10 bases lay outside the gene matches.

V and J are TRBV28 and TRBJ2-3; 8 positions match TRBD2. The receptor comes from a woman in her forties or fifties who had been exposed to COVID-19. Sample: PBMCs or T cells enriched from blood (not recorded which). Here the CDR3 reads CASSLGGTRGGTQYF. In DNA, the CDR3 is TGTGCCAGCAGTTTGGGTGGCACACGGGGGGGTACGCAGTATTTT.